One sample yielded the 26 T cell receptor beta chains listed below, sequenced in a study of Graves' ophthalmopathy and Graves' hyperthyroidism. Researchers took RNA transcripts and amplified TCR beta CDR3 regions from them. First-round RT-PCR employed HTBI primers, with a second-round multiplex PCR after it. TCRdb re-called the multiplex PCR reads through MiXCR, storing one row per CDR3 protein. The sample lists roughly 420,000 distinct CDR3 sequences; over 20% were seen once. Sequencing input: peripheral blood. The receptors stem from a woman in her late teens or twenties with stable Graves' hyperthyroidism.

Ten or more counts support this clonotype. CDR3 nucleotides: TGTGCCAGCAGTGAAGCGGCCTACCTGACAGGACAGCCCCAGCATTTT. Protein sequence: CASSEAAYLTGQPQHF. The gene calls are TRBV6-1 and TRBJ1-5; perhaps TRBD1 as D (6 bases). V was pared by 0 bases and J by 7 bases, with 16 bases between. Germline V gene sequence: CDR1 MNHNS, CDR2 SASEGT. The CDR3 loop spans 16 amino acids.

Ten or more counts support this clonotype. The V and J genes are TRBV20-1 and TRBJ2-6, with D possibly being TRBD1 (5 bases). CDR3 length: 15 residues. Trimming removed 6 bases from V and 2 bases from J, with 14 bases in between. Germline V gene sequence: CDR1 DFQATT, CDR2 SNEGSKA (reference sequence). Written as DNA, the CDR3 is TGCAGTGCGCCCGACCCAGGGACTGGGGCCAACGTCCTGACTTTC. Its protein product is CSAPDPGTGANVLTF.

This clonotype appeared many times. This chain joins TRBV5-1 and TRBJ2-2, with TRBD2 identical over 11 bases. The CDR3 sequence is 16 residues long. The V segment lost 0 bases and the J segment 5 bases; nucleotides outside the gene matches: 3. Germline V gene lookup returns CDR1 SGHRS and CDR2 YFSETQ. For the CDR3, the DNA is TGCGCCAGCAGCTTGGCCGCTAGCGGGAGGACCGGGGAGCTGTTTTTT. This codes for CASSLAASGRTGELFF.

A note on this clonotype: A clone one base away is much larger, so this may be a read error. CDR3 DNA sequence: TGTGCCAGCAGGACTGACAGGGGAGAGCAGTGCTTC. This encodes CASRTDRGEQCF. The rearrangement joins TRBV7-2 to TRBJ2-7, with 8 positions matching TRBD1. Germline V CDR1 and CDR2: SGHTA, FQGNSA. This CDR3 has 12 residues.

CDR3 in DNA: TGTGCCAGCAGCTTAAGAGGGGGGGAGCACCCGAACACCGGGGAGCTGTTTTTT. This sequence encodes CASSLRGGEHPNTGELFF. The chain has TRBV7-3 and TRBJ2-2, with D tentatively TRBD2 (7 bases). Trimming took 1 base from V and 0 from J, leaving 15 bases between them. CDR1 SGHTA and CDR2 FQGTGA come from the germline V gene. This CDR3 has 18 residues.

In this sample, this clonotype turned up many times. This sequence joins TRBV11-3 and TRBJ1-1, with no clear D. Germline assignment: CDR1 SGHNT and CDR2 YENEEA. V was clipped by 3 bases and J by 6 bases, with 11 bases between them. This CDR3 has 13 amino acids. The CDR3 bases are TGTGCCAGCAGCTTTGCGGAGGGCGCTGAAGCTTTCTTT. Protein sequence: CASSFAEGAEAFF.

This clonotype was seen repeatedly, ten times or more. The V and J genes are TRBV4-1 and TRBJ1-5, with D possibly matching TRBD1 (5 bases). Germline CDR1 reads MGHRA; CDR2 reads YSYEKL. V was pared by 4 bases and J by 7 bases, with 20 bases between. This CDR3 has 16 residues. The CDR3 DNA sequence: TGCGCCAGCAGCCCCGGTAAGGGCGGGGGACGGCAGCCCCAGCATTTT. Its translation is CASSPGKGGGRQPQHF.

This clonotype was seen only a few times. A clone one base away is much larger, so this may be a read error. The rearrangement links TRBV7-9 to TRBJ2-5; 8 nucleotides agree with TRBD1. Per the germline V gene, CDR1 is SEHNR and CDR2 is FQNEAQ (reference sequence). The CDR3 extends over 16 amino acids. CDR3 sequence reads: CASSFLGQGLQETKYF. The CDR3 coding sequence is TGTGCCAGCAGCTTCCTTGGACAGGGCCTACAAGAGACCAAGTACTTC.

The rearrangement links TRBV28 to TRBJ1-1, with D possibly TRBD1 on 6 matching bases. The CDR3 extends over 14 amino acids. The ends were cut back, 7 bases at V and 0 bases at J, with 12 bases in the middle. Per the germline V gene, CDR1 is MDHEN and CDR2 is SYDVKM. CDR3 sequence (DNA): TGTGCCAGCACCGGACAGTTTTTGAACACTGAAGCTTTCTTT. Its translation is CASTGQFLNTEAFF.

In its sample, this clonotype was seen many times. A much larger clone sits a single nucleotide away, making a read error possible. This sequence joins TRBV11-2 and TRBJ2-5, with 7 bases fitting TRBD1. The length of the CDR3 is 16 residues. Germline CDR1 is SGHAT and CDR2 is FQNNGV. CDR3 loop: CASSARGSRPQETKYF. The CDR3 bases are TGTGCCAGCAGCGCCAGGGGGTCGCGGCCCCAAGAGACCAAGTACTTC.

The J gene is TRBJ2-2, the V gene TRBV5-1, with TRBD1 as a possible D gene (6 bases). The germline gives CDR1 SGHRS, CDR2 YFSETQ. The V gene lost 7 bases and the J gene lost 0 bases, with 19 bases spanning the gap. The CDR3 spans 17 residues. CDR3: CASSPGRGPPNTGELFF. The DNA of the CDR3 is TGCGCCAGCTCTCCCGGCAGGGGCCCTCCGAACACCGGGGAGCTGTTTTTT.

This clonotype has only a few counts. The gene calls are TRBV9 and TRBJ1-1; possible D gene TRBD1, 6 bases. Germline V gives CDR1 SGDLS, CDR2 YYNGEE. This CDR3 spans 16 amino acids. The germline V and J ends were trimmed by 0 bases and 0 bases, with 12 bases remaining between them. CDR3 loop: CASSVGGGTLNTEAFF. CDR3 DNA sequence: TGTGCCAGCAGCGTAGGAGGGGGGACATTGAACACTGAAGCTTTCTTT.

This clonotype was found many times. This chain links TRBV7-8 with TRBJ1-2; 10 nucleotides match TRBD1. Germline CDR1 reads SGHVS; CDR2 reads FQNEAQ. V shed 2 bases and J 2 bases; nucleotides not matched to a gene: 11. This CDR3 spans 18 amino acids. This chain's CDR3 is CASSLKERQGAQNYGYTF. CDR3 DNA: TGTGCCAGCAGCTTAAAGGAGAGACAGGGGGCGCAGAACTATGGCTACACCTTC. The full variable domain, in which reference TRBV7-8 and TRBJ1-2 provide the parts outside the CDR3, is GAGVSQSPRYKVAKRGQDVALRCDPISGHVSLFWYQQALGQGPEFLTYFQNEAQLDKSGLPSDRFFAERPEGSVSTLKIQRTQQEDSAVYLCASSLKERQGAQNYGYTFGSGTRLTVV.

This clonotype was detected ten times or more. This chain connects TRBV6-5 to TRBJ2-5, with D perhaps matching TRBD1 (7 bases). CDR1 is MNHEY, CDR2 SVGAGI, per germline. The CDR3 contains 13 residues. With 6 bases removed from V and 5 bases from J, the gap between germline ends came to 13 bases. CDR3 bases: TGTGCCAGCAGACAATCAGGGGGGGAGACCCAGTACTTC. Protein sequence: CASRQSGGETQYF.

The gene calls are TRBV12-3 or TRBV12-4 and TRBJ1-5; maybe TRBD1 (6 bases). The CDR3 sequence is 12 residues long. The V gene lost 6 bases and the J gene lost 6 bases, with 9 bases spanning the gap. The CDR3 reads CASSHRAQPQHF. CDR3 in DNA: TGTGCCAGCAGCCACAGGGCTCAGCCCCAGCATTTT.

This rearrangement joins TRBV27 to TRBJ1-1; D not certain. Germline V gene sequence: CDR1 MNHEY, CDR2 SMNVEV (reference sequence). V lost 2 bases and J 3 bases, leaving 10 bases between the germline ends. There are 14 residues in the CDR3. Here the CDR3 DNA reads TGTGCCAGCAGTTTAACCCCGCGGGACACTGAAGCTTTCTTT. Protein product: CASSLTPRDTEAFF.

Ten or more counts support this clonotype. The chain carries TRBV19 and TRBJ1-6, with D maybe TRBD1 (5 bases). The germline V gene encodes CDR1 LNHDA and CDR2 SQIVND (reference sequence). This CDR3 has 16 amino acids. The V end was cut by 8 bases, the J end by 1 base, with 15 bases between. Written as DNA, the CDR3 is TGTGCCAGTTATAGGGGAGGCTATTCCTATAATTCACCCCTCCACTTT. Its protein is CASYRGGYSYNSPLHF.

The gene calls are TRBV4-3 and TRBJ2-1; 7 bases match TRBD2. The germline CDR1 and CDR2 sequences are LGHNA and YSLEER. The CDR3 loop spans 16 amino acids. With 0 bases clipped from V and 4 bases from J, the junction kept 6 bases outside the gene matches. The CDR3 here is CASSQDRLAVYNEQFF. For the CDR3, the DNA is TGCGCCAGCAGCCAAGATAGGCTAGCGGTTTACAATGAGCAGTTCTTC.

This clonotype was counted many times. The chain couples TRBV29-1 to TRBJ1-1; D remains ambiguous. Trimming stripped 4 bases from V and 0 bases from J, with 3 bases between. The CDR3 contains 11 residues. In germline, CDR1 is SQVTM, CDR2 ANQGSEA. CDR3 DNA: TGCAGCGTTGCTGTGAACACTGAAGCTTTCTTT. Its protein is CSVAVNTEAFF.

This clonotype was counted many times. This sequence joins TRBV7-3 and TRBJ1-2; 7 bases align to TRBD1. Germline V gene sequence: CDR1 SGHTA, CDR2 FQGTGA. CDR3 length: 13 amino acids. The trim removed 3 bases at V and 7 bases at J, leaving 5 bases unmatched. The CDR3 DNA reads TGTGCCAGCAGCTTTCGACAGGGATCTGGCTACACCTTC. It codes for CASSFRQGSGYTF.

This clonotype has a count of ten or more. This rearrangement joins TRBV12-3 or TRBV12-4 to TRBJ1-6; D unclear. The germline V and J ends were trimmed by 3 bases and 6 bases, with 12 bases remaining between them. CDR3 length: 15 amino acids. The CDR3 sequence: CASSFLQEGNSPLHF. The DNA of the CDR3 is TGTGCCAGCAGTTTTTTACAAGAGGGTAATTCACCCCTCCACTTT.

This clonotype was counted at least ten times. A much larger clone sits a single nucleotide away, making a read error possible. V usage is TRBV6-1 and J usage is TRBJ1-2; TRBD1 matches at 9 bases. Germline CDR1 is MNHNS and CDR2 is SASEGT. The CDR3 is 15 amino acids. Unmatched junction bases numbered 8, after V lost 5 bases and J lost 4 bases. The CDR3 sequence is CASSTGQGIRYGYTF. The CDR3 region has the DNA TGTGCCAGCAGTACCGGACAGGGGATACGCTATGGCTACACCTTC.

The DNA of the CDR3 is TGTGCCAGTAGCCAGGGAGGGGTTTCACCCCTCCACTTT. Its protein is CASSQGGVSPLHF. V is TRBV19 and J is TRBJ1-6, with D tentatively TRBD1 (5 bases). Germline assignment: CDR1 LNHDA and CDR2 SQIVND (reference sequence). V was cut by 6 bases and J by 9 bases, with 12 bases left in between. The CDR3 extends over 13 amino acids.

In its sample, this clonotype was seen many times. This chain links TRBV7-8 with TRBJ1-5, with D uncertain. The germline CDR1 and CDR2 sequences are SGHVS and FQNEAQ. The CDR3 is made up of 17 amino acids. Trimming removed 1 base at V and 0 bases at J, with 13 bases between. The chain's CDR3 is CASSLGSQIDSNQPQHF. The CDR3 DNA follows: TGTGCCAGCAGCTTAGGGTCACAGATCGATAGCAATCAGCCCCAGCATTTT.

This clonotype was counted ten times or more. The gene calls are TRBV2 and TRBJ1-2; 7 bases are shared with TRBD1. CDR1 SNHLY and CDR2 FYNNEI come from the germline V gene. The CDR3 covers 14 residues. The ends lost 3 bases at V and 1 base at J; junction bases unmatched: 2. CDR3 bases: TGTGCCAGCAGTGAGCAGGGGGGTAACTATGGCTACACCTTC. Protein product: CASSEQGGNYGYTF.

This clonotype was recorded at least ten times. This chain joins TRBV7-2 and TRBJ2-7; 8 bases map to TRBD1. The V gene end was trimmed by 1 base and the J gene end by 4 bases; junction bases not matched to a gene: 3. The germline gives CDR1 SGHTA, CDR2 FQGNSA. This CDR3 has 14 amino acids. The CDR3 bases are TGTGCCAGCAGCTTAGACCAGGGGGCGTACGAGCAGTACTTC. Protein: CASSLDQGAYEQYF.